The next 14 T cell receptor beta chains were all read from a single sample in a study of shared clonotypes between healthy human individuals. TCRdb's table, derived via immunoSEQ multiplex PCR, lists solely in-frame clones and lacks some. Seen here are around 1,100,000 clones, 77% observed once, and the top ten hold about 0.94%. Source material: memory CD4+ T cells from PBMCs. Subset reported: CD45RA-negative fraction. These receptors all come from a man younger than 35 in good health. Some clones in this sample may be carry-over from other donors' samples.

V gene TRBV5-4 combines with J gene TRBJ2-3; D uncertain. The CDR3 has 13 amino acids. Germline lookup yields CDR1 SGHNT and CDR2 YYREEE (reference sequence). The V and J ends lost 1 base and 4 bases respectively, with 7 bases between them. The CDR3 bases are TGTGCCAGCAGCTTGTCGCCACCAGATACGCAGTATTTT. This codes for CASSLSPPDTQYF.

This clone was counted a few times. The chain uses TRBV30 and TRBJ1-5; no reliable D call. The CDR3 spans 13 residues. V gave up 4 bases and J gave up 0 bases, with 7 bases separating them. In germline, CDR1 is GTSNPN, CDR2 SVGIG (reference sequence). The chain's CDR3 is CAWTKDSNQPQHF. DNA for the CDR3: TGTGCCTGGACAAAAGATAGCAATCAGCCCCAGCATTTT.

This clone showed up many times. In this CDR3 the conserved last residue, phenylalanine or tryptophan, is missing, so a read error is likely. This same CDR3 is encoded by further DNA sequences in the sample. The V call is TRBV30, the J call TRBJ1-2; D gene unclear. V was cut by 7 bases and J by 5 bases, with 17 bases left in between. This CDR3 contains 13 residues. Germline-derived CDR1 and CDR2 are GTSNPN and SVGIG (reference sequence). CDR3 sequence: CAYKLTRGYGYTL. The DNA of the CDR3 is TGTGCCTATAAACTAACCCGGGGATATGGCTACACCCTC.

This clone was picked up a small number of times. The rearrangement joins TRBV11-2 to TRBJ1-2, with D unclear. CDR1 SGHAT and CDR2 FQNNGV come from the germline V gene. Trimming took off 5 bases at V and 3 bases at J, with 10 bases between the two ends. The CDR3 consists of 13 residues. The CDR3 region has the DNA TGTGCCAGCAGCCCAGTGCTCGACTATGGCTACACCTTC. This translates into CASSPVLDYGYTF.

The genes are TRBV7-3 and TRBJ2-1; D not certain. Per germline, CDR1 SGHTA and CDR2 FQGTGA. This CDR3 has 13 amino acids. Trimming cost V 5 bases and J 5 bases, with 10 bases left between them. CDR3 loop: CASSLDFNNEQFF. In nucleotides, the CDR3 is TGTGCCAGCAGCCTAGACTTCAACAATGAGCAGTTCTTC.

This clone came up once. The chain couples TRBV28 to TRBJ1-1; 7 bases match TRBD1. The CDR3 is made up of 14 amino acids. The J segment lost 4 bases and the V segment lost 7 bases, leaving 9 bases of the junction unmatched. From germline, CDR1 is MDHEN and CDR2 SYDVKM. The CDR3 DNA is TGTGCCAGCAAGGGAGGGGGCGTTAGCACTGAAGCTTTCTTT. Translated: CASKGGGVSTEAFF.

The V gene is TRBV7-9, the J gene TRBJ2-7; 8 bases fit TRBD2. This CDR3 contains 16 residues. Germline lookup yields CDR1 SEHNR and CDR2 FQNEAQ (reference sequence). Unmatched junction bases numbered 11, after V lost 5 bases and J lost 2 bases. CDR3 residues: CASSLIAGSSPYEQYF. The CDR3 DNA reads TGTGCCAGCAGCCTTATAGCGGGATCAAGCCCCTACGAGCAGTACTTC. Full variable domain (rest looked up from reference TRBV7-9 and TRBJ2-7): DTGVSQNPRHKITKRGQNVTFRCDPISEHNRLYWYRQTLGQGPEFLTYFQNEAQLEKSRLLSDRFSAERPKGSFSTLEIQRTEQGDSAMYLCASSLIAGSSPYEQYFGPGTRLTVT.

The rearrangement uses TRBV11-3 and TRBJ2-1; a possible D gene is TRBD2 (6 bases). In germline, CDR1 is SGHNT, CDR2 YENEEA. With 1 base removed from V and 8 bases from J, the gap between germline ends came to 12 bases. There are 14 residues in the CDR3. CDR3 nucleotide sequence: TGTGCCAGCAGCTTAGGGGTGGGAGGAGATGAGCAGTTCTTC. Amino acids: CASSLGVGGDEQFF.

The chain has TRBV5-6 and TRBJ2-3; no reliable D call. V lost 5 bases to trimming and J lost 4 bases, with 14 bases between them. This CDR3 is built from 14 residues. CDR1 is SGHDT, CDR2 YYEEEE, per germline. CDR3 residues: CASRGSFRADTQYF. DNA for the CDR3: TGTGCCAGCAGGGGATCTTTTCGCGCAGATACGCAGTATTTT. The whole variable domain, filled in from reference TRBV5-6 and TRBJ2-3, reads DAGVTQSPTHLIKTRGQQVTLRCSPKSGHDTVSWYQQALGQGPQFIFQYYEEEERQRGNFPDRFSGHQFPNYSSELNVNALLLGDSALYLCASRGSFRADTQYFGPGTRLTVL.

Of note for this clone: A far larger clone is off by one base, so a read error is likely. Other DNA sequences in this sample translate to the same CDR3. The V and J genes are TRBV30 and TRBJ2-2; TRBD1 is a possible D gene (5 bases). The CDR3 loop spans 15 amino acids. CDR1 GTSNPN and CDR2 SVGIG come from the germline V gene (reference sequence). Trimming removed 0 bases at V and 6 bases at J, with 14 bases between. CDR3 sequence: CAWSVQGREAGELFF. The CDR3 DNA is TGTGCCTGGAGTGTTCAGGGCAGGGAAGCCGGGGAGCTGTTTTTT.

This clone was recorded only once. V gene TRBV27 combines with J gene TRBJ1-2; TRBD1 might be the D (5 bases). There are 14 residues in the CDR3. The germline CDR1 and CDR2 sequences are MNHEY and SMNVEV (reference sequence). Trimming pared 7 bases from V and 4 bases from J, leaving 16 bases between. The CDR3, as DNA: TGTGCCAGCAAACCCAGGGACGGCGGCTATGGCTACACCTTC. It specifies CASKPRDGGYGYTF.

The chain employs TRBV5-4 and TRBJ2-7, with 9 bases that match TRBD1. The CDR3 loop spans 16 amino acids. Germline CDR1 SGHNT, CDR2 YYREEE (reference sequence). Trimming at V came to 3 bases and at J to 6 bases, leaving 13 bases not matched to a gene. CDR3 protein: CASSWAPGQGHGEQYF. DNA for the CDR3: TGTGCCAGCAGCTGGGCACCGGGACAGGGTCATGGCGAGCAGTACTTC. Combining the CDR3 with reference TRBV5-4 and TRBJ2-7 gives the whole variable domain ETGVTQSPTHLIKTRGQQVTLRCSSQSGHNTVSWYQQALGQGPQFIFQYYREEENGRGNFPPRFSGLQFPNYSSELNVNALELDDSALYLCASSWAPGQGHGEQYFGPGTRLTVT.

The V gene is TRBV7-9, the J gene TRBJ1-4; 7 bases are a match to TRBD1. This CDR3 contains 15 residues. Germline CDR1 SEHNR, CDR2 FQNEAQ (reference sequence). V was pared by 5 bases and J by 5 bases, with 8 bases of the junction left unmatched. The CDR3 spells CASSAQGGENEKLFF. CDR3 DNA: TGTGCCAGCAGCGCTCAGGGGGGAGAGAATGAAAAACTGTTTTTT.

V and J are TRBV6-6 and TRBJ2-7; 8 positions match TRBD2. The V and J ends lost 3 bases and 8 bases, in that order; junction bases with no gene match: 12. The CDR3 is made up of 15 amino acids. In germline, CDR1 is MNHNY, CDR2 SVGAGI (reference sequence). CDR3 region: CASSYEGTRAPQQYF. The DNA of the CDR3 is TGTGCCAGCAGTTATGAGGGGACTAGAGCCCCCCAGCAGTACTTC.